This T cell receptor beta chain was identified during a study of T cell responses to AZD1222 COVID-19 vaccine (dated by TCRdb to the early 2020s). A note on the overall study: AZD1222 recipients given second doses at about 4 weeks or at about 12 weeks were pooled, since spike-specific TCR depth and breadth were not found to differ between the two schedules. TCR sequencing was performed for roughly 240 trial participants, of whom about 200 were given two doses of AZD1222 and around 25 were given two doses of MenACWY control vaccine. Trial participants were enrolled by age into 18-55, 56-69 and 70-plus year subgroups, with roughly 150, 30 and 60 TCR-sequenced participants respectively. General findings and caveats noted by the study authors: Conclusions about previously exposed vaccinees are limited, since just 5 or 6 AZD1222 recipients were seropositive for SARS-CoV-2 at baseline. The whole spike protein was spanned by vaccine-associated CD4 TCRs, and dominant responses were seen in regions 160-218 and 743-854. Participants were mostly white British, with more females than males. The authors suggested clonal diversity may have been underestimated. Because no samples from the day 14 peak response were available, repertoires could be characterized only after the peak T cell response. In the small 56-69-year group, the increase in depth fell short of significance, most likely because of low power. Reportedly, close to half of the unique spike-specific TCRs recognized epitopes lying outside the regions that are mutated in the B.1.351 and B.1.1.7 variants. A significant rise in spike-specific TCR breadth and depth was observed after two AZD1222 doses relative to day 0 and relative to MenACWY recipients.

The CDR3 regions of human TCRbeta chains were analyzed by immunosequencing. Per the authors' processing: TCRs in the repertoires were compared against a reference library of SARS-CoV-2-specific TCRs that had been generated with the MIRA antigen-specificity platform. Breadth was defined as the fraction of unique TCRs that were SARS-CoV-2-associated, and depth was defined as the fraction of total T cells that were SARS-CoV-2-associated. Using the MIRA data, every spike-specific TCR was mapped to the spike region that the TCR reacted to and assigned to either a CD4 or a CD8 class. Log10-transformed breadth and depth values were compared by one-way ANOVA with Sidak's multiple comparisons tests. TCRdb mirrors the immuneACCESS table, restricted to in-frame sequences. Some clones are absent from its copies; in checked studies, under half trace to an unresolved V gene, and the reason for the others is unknown. That table furnishes V, J and clone size, whereas the DNA furnished D and trimming. The sample table holds about 72,000 clones, of which approximately 90% were seen once. Of the sample, about 2.5% is held by the ten largest clones.

This specimen's time point label, per the study, means: baseline before first vaccination. The vaccinee samples were drawn from two UK trials, COV001 and COV002, one of which was a single-blind randomized controlled phase 2/3 trial testing AZD1222 (ChAdOx1 nCoV-19) in healthy adults. For TCRbeta chain sequencing, PBMC samples from trial participants were taken at day 0 and at day 28 after the second dose. About this clone itself: Its antigen is not yet known. Base qualities were left out, and no much larger clone turns up one base away.

V lost 5 bases and J lost 2 bases; the stretch between them is 10 bases long. Taken from the germline V gene, the CDR1 and CDR2 loops are SGHNT and YENEEA. There are 14 amino acids in the CDR3, from cysteine to phenylalanine inclusive. The CDR3 DNA has 42 bases and is translated from base 1. This TCR derives from an adult in good health. Sequences were derived from peripheral blood, sampled on day 0 of AZD1222 vaccination. The rearranged segments are TRBV11-3 and TRBJ1-3; a tentative D call is TRBD1 (5 bases match). The CDR3 reads as follows: CASSHGGAGNTIYF. In nucleotides, the sequence is TGTGCCAGCAGCCATGGAGGGGCTGGAAACACCATATATTTT.